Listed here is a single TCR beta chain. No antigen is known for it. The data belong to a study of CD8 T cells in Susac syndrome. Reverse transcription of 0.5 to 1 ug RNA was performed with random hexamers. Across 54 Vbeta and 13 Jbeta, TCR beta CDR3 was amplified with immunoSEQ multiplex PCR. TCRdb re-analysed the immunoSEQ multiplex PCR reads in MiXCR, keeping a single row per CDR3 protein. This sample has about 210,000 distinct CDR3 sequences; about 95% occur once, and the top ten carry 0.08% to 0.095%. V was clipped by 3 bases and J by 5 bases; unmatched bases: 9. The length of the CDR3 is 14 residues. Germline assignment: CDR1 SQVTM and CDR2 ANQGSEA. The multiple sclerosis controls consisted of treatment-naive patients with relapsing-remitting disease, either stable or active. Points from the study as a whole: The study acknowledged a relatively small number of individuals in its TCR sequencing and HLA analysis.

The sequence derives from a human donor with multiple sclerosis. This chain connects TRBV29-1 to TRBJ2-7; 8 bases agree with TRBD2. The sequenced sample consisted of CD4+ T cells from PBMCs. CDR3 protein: CSVEDSGGSHEQYF. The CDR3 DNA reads TGCAGCGTTGAGGACTCGGGGGGGTCCCACGAGCAGTACTTC.